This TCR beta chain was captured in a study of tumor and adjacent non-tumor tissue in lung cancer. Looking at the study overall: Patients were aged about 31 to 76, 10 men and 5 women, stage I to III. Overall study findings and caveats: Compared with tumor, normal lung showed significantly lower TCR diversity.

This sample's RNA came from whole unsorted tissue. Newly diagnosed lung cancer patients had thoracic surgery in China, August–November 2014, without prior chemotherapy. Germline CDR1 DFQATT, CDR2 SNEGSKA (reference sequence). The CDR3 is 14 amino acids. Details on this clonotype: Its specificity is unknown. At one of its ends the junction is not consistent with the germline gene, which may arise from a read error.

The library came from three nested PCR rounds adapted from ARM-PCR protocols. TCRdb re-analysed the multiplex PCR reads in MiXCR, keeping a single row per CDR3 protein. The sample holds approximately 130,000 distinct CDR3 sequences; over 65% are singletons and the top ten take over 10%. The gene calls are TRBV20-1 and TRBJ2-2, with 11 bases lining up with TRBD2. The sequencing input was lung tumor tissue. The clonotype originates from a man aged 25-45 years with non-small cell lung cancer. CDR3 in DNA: TGCAGTGCTTCAACTAGCGGGAGTACCGAGGAGCTGTTTTTT. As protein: CSASTSGSTEELFF.